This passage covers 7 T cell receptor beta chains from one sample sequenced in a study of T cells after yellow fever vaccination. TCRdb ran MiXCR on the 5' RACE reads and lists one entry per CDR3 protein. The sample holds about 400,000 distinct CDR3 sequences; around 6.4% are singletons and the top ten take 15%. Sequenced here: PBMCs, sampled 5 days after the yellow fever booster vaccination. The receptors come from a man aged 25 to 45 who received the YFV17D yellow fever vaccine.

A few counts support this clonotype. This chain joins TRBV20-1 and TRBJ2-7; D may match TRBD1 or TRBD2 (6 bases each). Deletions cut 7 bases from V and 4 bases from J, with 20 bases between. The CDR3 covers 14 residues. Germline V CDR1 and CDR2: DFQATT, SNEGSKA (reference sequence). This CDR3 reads CSGQKGGGGYEQYF. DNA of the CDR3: TGCAGTGGGCAGAAGGGGGGCGGAGGGTACGAGCAGTACTTC.

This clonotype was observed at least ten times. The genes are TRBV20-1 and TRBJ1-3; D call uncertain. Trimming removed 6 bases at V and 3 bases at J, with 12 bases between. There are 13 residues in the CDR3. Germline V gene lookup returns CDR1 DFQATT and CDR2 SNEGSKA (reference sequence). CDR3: CSAFKIYGNTIYF. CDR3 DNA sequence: TGCAGTGCCTTCAAGATCTATGGAAACACCATATATTTT.

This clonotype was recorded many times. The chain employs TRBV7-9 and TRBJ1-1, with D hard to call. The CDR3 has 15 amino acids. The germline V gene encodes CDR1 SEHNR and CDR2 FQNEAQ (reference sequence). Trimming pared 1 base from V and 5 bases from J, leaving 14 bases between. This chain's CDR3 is CASSLVLSGSTEAFF. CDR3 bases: TGTGCCAGCAGCTTAGTTCTCTCGGGAAGTACTGAAGCTTTCTTT.

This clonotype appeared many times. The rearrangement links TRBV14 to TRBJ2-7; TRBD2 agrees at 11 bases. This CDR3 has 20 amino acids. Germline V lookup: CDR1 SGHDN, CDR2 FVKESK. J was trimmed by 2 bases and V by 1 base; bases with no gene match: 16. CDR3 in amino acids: CASSQGHRGTSGSRTYEQYF. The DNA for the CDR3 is TGTGCCAGCAGCCAAGGACACAGGGGAACTAGCGGGAGTAGGACCTACGAGCAGTACTTC.

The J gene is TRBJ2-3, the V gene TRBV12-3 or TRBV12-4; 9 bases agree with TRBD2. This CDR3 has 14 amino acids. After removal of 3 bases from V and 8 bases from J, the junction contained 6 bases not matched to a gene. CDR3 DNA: TGTGCCAGCAGTTTGGAACCTAGCGGGATTACGCAGTATTTT. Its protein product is CASSLEPSGITQYF.

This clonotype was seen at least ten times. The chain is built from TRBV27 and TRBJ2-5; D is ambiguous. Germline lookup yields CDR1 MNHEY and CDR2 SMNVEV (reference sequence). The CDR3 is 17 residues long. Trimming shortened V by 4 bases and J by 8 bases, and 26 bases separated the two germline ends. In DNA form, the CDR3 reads TGTGCCAGCAGTTCACCTCTGGGCGGCCCTTCTCCCAGAACCCAGTACTTC. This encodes CASSSPLGGPSPRTQYF.

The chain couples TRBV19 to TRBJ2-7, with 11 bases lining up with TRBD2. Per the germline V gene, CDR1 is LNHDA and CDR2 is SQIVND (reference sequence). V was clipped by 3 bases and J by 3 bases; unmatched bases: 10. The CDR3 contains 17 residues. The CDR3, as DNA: TGTGCCAGTAGTATGGGACTAGCGGACTCAATGGACTACGAGCAGTACTTC. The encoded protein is CASSMGLADSMDYEQYF.